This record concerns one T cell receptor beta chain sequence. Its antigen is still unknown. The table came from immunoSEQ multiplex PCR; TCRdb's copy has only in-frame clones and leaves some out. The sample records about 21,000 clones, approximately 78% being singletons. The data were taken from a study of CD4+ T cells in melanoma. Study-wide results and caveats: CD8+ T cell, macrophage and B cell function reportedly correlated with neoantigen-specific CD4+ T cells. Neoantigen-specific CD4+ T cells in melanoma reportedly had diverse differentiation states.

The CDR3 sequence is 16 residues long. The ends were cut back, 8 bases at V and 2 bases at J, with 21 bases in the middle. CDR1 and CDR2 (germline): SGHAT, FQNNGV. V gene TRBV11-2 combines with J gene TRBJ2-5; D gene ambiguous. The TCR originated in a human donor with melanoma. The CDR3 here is CASGAPTVVRQETQYF. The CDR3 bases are TGTGCCAGCGGAGCCCCGACGGTAGTTCGGCAAGAGACCCAGTACTTC.